A single sample is the source of the 18 T cell receptor beta chains below, sequenced in a study of OX40 agonist ivuxolimab in advanced cancers. Sequencing used immunoSEQ multiplex PCR; TCRdb keeps in-frame clones, though not all of them. The sample gives under 80,000 clones, roughly four fifths of which show up once; approximately 5% is in the top ten. This material consisted of CD4+ or CD8+ T cells sorted from blood, taken in a trial of the OX40 agonist ivuxolimab. The receptors here all came from an adult with an advanced solid tumor such as melanoma, head and neck, liver or kidney cancer.

Note on this clone: This sample also contains other DNA sequences that code for the same CDR3. This sequence joins TRBV19 and TRBJ1-2; 8 bases line up with TRBD1. The germline gives CDR1 LNHDA, CDR2 SQIVND (reference sequence). The CDR3 loop spans 13 amino acids. The ends lost 5 bases at V and 4 bases at J; junction bases unmatched: 3. The CDR3: CASSPTGGYGYTF. The DNA for the CDR3 is TGTGCCAGTAGTCCTACAGGGGGCTATGGCTACACCTTC.

V is TRBV19 and J is TRBJ2-1; 9 bases fit TRBD2. J lost 3 bases, V lost 7 bases, and 10 bases had no gene match. CDR1 and CDR2 (germline): LNHDA, SQIVND (reference sequence). CDR3 length: 16 amino acids. CDR3 in DNA: TGTGCCAGTAAAGAGGCGGGGGGGATCAACTACAATGAGCAGTTCTTC. This encodes CASKEAGGINYNEQFF.

The V gene is TRBV5-6, the J gene TRBJ1-2; 8 nucleotides align to TRBD1. Germline V gives CDR1 SGHDT, CDR2 YYEEEE. The CDR3 runs to 13 residues. Trimming at V came to 4 bases and at J to 8 bases, leaving 7 bases not matched to a gene. The CDR3 region is CASSPDREGGYTF. Written as DNA, the CDR3 is TGTGCCAGCAGCCCGGACAGGGAGGGGGGCTACACCTTC.

The gene calls are TRBV7-2 and TRBJ2-7; 8 bases line up with TRBD1. The CDR3 is made up of 16 amino acids. Germline CDR1 and CDR2: SGHTA and FQGNSA. V was pared by 1 base and J by 4 bases, with 9 bases of the junction left unmatched. The CDR3 DNA is TGTGCCAGCAGCTTAGGAAGATCAGGGGGCGGGTACGAGCAGTACTTC. Its protein is CASSLGRSGGGYEQYF.

This chain connects TRBV11-2 to TRBJ1-2, with TRBD1 matching 7 bases. This CDR3 is 12 amino acids long. The V gene's germline CDR1 is SGHAT and CDR2 FQNNGV. Trimming took 3 bases from V and 6 from J; bases not matched to a gene: 1. The CDR3 spells CASSFTGDGYTF. CDR3 bases: TGTGCCAGCAGCTTTACAGGGGATGGCTACACCTTC.

The chain couples TRBV15 to TRBJ2-1, with D perhaps TRBD1 or TRBD2 (5 bases each). Trimming took off 0 bases at V and 10 bases at J, with 10 bases between the two ends. CDR1 is LNHNV and CDR2 is YYDKDF in the germline V gene (reference sequence). The CDR3 spans 13 residues. CDR3 amino acids: CATSRDRGREQFF. In nucleotides, the CDR3 is TGTGCCACCAGCAGAGATCGGGGCAGGGAGCAGTTCTTC.

This sequence joins TRBV5-4 and TRBJ1-1; possible D gene TRBD1, 5 bases. The CDR3 is 13 amino acids. Trimming took off 5 bases at V and 4 bases at J, with 12 bases between the two ends. Germline V gene data show CDR1 as SGHNT and CDR2 as YYREEE (reference sequence). The CDR3, as DNA: TGTGCCAGCAGAATGGCAAGGGGCACTGAAGCTTTCTTT. Protein sequence: CASRMARGTEAFF.

This clone has more than one count but fewer than ten. This rearrangement joins TRBV5-4 to TRBJ2-1; 12 bases map to TRBD2. The CDR3 runs to 15 residues. Trimming cost V 5 bases and J 7 bases; bases outside gene matches: 7. Germline loops: CDR1 SGHNT, CDR2 YYREEE (reference sequence). CDR3 DNA: TGTGCCAGCAGGCCCCTAGCGGGAGGGTTGAATGAGCAGTTCTTC. Encoded protein: CASRPLAGGLNEQFF. Based on the CDR3 plus reference TRBV5-4 and TRBJ2-1, the full variable domain is ETGVTQSPTHLIKTRGQQVTLRCSSQSGHNTVSWYQQALGQGPQFIFQYYREEENGRGNFPPRFSGLQFPNYSSELNVNALELDDSALYLCASRPLAGGLNEQFFGPGTRLTVL.

This clone was observed a handful of times. This chain links TRBV10-2 with TRBJ2-2, with 8 positions matching TRBD1. CDR3 length: 15 amino acids. Trimming removed 2 bases from V and 4 bases from J; junction bases left unmatched: 3. CDR1 is WSHSY and CDR2 is SAAADI in the germline V gene. In DNA form, the CDR3 reads TGCGCCAGCAGTGAGCCAGGGGGCGGCACCGGGGAGCTGTTTTTT. This translates into CASSEPGGGTGELFF.

The chain recombines TRBV5-1 with TRBJ1-3; D unclear. CDR1 and CDR2 (germline): SGHRS, YFSETQ. The CDR3 covers 16 residues. V was trimmed by 0 bases and J by 2 bases, leaving 12 bases between them. CDR3 region: CASSLAPQDTGNTIYF. The CDR3 DNA follows: TGCGCCAGCAGCTTGGCTCCTCAAGATACTGGAAACACCATATATTTT.

The chain is built from TRBV7-8 and TRBJ1-1; TRBD1 matches 9 bases. Germline V gene sequence: CDR1 SGHVS, CDR2 FQNEAQ. Trimming removed 5 bases from V and 1 base from J; junction bases left unmatched: 5. CDR3 size: 15 residues. The CDR3 region is CASSPGTGQNTEAFF. The CDR3, as DNA: TGTGCCAGCAGCCCCGGGACAGGGCAGAACACTGAAGCTTTCTTT.

The gene calls are TRBV9 and TRBJ2-6; D is possibly TRBD1 (6 bases). The germline V and J ends were trimmed by 4 bases and 4 bases, with 15 bases remaining between them. This CDR3 has 16 residues. In germline, CDR1 is SGDLS, CDR2 YYNGEE. The CDR3 region is CASSPGQSLGANVLTF. CDR3 nucleotide sequence: TGTGCCAGCAGCCCGGGACAATCTCTAGGGGCCAACGTCCTGACTTTC.

The chain couples TRBV27 to TRBJ2-5; D is ambiguous. V was cut by 2 bases and J by 5 bases, with 12 bases left in between. Per the germline V gene, CDR1 is MNHEY and CDR2 is SMNVEV (reference sequence). This CDR3 contains 14 residues. The DNA of the CDR3 is TGTGCCAGCAGTTTAAAATCGGAAAGGGAGACCCAGTACTTC. Protein sequence: CASSLKSERETQYF.

This chain links TRBV10-3 with TRBJ2-4; 10 positions match TRBD1. J gave up 6 bases and V 0 bases, and 5 bases lay outside the gene matches. The germline V gene encodes CDR1 ENHRY and CDR2 SYGVKD. This CDR3 is built from 16 residues. DNA of the CDR3: TGTGCCATCAGTGAGTCCGCCAGGACAGGGGGAAACATTCAGTACTTC. Translated: CAISESARTGGNIQYF.

This chain uses TRBV7-2 with TRBJ2-1, with a possible D match to TRBD1 (6 bases). The CDR3 is 18 amino acids. Trimming removed 5 bases from V and 1 base from J, with 21 bases in between. The germline V gene has CDR1 SGHTA and CDR2 FQGNSA. For the CDR3, the DNA is TGTGCCAGCAGCGCCAGAGAACAGGGCCCAGTTTCCTACAATGAGCAGTTCTTC. Translation gives CASSAREQGPVSYNEQFF.

The chain carries TRBV12-5 and TRBJ2-6; maybe TRBD1 (5 bases). CDR3 length: 18 amino acids. Trimming stripped 5 bases from V and 5 bases from J, with 22 bases between. Germline CDR1 is LGHNT and CDR2 is FRNRAP. The CDR3 region has the DNA TGTGCTAGTGGTGCGAACACTGCAGGACAAAGTCGGGCCAACGTCCTGACTTTC. Its protein product is CASGANTAGQSRANVLTF. Using reference TRBV12-5 and TRBJ2-6 for the parts outside the CDR3, the full variable domain is DARVTQTPRHKVTEMGQEVTMRCQPILGHNTVFWYRQTMMQGLELLAYFRNRAPLDDSGMPKDRFSAEMPDATLATLKIQPSEPRDSAVYFCASGANTAGQSRANVLTFGAGSRLTVL.

This chain links TRBV28 with TRBJ2-1, with TRBD2 matching 8 bases. CDR3 length equals 15 residues. After removal of 4 bases from V and 5 bases from J, the junction contained 7 bases not matched to a gene. Germline V gene lookup returns CDR1 MDHEN and CDR2 SYDVKM. CDR3 sequence reads: CASSSLTSDDNEQFF. As DNA, the CDR3 is TGTGCCAGCAGTTCCCTGACTAGCGACGACAATGAGCAGTTCTTC. Filled out from reference TRBV28 and TRBJ2-1, the complete variable domain reads DVKVTQSSRYLVKRTGEKVFLECVQDMDHENMFWYRQDPGLGLRLIYFSYDVKMKEKGDIPEGYSVSREKKERFSLILESASTNQTSMYLCASSSLTSDDNEQFFGPGTRLTVL.

This clone was seen once. The V and J genes are TRBV21-1 and TRBJ2-2; the D call in the table, TRBD2, was not verified against the DNA. TRBV21-1 is a known pseudogene. The CDR3 runs 18 residues. CDR3 residues: CASSPLPSSGRTGGELFF. CDR3 nucleotides: TGTGCCAGCAGCCCGCTACCATCTAGCGGGAGAACCGGCGGGGAGCTGTTTTTT.